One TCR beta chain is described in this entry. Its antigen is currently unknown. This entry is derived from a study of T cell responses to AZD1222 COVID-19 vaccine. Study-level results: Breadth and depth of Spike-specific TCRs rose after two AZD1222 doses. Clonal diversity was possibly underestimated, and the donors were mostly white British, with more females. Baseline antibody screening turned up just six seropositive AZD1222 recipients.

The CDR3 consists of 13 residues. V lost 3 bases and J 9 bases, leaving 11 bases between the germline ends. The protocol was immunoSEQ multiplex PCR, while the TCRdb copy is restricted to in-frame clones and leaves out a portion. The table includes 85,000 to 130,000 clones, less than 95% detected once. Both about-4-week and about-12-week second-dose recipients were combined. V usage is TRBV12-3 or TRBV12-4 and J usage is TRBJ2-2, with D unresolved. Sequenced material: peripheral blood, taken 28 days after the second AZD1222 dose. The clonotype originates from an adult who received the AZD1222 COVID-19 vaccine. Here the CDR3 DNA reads TGTGCCAGCAGTTTGGGTACAGTCCGGGAGCTGTTTTTT. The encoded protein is CASSLGTVRELFF.